This T cell receptor (beta chain) originates from a study of molecular identifiers for immune sequencing clone quantification. MiXCR, applied by TCRdb to the PCR reads, yields one record per CDR3 protein. The data contain under 800,000 distinct CDR3 sequences, 25% of them singletons. A remark on this clonotype: Its ends do not fully match the called genes, so a read error is possible.

The CDR3 has 18 residues. Germline values: CDR1 SGHTA, CDR2 FQGTGA. Sample: naive CD8+ T cells from blood, with Jurkat cell RNA spiked in. Described subset: FACS-sorted CD8+CD4-CCR7+CD45RA+ naive T cells. This sequence was found in a human donor in good health. Some libraries in this study had Jurkat cell RNA spiked in. The chain couples TRBV7-3 to TRBJ2-3; 10 nucleotides match TRBD2. CDR3 residues: CTSSLAASGSFNTDTQYF. The CDR3 region has the DNA TGTACCAGCAGCTTAGCGGCTAGCGGGAGTTTTAATACAGATACGCAGTATTTT.